This TCR beta chain was captured by sequencing in a study of Graves' ophthalmopathy and Graves' hyperthyroidism. Study in general: In this cohort's terms, stable hyperthyroidism meant no ophthalmopathy by 18 months of follow-up. Regarding the study as a whole: Ophthalmopathy progression prediction by the model yielded a sensitivity of about 69% and a specificity of around 72%. Appearing in blood as well were most expanded thyroid clonotypes above 0.001 frequency.

With respect to this clonotype: The antigen is undetermined. No DNA is shown, since the ends of the CDR3 on it are uncertain; the CDR3 is the one TCRdb lists.

CDR1 ENHRY and CDR2 SYGVKD come from the germline V gene. The CDR3 comprises 16 residues, both ends counted. Researchers took RNA transcripts and amplified TCR beta CDR3 regions from them. Scientists carried out first-round RT-PCR using HTBI primers and then a second-round multiplex PCR. Each CDR3 protein gets one entry after TCRdb re-called the multiplex PCR reads with MiXCR. The table shows 900,000 to 1,200,000 distinct CDR3 sequences, with 36% occurring only once. Sequencing used peripheral blood or thyroid tissue (not recorded which). The J gene is TRBJ1-5, the V gene TRBV10-3. The TCR originated in an adult man with Graves' hyperthyroidism. This chain's CDR3 is CGICSARESGNQPQHF.